The sequence of this T cell receptor (beta chain) was determined in a study of T-cell reconstitution after alpha-beta-depleted transplantation in children. This clonotype was detected many times. No antigen is known for it. As it was prepared, the TCRbeta library received unique molecular identifiers. TCRdb re-called the PCR reads through MiXCR, storing one row per CDR3 protein. The profile shows about 17,000 distinct CDR3 sequences, 4.5% to 6.5% of them singletons. Study-level points and caveats: One year after transplant, T-cell counts and diversity came mostly from newly produced T cells. The high TCRbeta diversity at day 60 in some patients came from surviving recipient T cells and thymic progenitors. Reportedly, alpha-beta T cells present about two months post-transplant originated from several hundred expanded clones of graft origin.

Germline V gene sequence: CDR1 PRHDT, CDR2 FYEKMQ (reference sequence). Trimming at V came to 8 bases and at J to 5 bases, leaving 8 bases not matched to a gene. The CDR3 has 13 amino acids. V usage is TRBV13 and J usage is TRBJ1-1, with 7 bases aligning to TRBD1. This clonotype originated in a boy younger than 18 with acute lymphoblastic leukemia, due to receive a stem cell transplant. The specimen was PBMCs, collected before TCRalphabeta/CD19-depleted stem cell transplant. The CDR3 DNA follows: TGTGCCAGCTCCGTAGGGGGCGCGACTGAAGCTTTCTTT. Its protein is CASSVGGATEAFF.